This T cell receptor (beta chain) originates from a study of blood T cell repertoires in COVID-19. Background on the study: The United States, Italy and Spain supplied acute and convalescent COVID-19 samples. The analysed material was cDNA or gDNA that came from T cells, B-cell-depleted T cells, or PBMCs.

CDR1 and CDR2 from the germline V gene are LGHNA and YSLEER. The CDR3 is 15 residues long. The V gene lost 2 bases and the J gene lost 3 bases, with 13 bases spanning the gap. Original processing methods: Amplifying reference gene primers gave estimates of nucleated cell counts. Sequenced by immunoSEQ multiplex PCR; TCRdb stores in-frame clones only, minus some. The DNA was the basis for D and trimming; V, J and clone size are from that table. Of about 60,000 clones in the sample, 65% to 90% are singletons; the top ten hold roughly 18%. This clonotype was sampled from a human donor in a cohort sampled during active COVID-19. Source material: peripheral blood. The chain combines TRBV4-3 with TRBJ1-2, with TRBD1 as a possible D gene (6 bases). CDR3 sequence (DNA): TGCGCCAGCAGCCAACAGGGGCCTTGGGACTATGGCTACACCTTC. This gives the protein CASSQQGPWDYGYTF.